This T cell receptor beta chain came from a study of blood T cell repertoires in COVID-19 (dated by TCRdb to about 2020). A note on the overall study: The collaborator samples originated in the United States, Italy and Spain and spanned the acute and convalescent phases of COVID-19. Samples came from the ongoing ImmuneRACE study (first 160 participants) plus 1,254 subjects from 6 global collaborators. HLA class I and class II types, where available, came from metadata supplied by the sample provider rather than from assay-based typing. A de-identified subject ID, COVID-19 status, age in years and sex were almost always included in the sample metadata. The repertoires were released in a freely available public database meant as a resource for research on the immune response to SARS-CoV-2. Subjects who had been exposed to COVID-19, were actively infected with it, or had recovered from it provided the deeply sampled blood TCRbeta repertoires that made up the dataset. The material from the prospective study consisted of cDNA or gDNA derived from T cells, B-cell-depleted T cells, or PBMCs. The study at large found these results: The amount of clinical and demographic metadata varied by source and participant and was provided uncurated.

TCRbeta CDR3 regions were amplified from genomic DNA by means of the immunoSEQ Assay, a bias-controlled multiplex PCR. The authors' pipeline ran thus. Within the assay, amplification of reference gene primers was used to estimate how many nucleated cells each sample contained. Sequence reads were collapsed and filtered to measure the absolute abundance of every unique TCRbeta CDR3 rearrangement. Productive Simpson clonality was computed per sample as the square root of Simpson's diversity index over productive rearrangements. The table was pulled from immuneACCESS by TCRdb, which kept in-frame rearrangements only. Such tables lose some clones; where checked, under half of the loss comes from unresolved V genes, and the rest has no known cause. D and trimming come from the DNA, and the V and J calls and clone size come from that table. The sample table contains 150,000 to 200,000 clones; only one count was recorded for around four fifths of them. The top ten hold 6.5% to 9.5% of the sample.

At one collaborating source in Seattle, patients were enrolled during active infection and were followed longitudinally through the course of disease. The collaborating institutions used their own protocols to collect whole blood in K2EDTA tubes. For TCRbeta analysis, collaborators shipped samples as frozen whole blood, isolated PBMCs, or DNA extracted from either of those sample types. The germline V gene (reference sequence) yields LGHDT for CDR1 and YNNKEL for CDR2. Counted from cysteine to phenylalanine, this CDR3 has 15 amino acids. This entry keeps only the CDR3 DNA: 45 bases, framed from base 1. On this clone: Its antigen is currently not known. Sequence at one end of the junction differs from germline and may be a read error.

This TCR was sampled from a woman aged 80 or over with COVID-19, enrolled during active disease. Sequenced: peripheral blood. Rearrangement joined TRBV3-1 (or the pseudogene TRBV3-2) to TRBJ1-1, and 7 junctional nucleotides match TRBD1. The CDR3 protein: CASRQEGGRNTEAFF. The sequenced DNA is TGTGCCAGCAGGCAAGAAGGGGGCAGGAACACTGAAGCTTTCTTT.